What follows describes a single T cell receptor beta chain. Libraries were prepared by immunoSEQ multiplex PCR; TCRdb keeps only in-frame clonotypes and omits some of them. The sample shows around 300,000 clones, 70% to 90% of them seen only once. These data originate in a study of blood T cell repertoires in COVID-19. Overall study context: In each case, the material was cDNA or gDNA derived from T cells, B-cell-depleted T cells, or PBMCs.

Across about 22 US areas, participants ranged in age from about 18 to 100 years. Cohorts were assigned according to the clinical history that participants reported. Symptom resolution, clearance, or two negative PCRs marked donors in Cohort 3 as recovered. CDR1 and CDR2 (germline): SEHNR, FQNEAQ (reference sequence). This CDR3 has 12 amino acids. The V end was cut by 5 bases, the J end by 8 bases, with 12 bases between. This receptor was identified in a woman younger than 45 who had recovered from COVID-19. Sequenced material: PBMCs or T cells enriched from blood (not recorded which). J is TRBJ1-2 and V is TRBV7-9; D is unresolved. Written as DNA, the CDR3 is TGTGCCAGCAGCCCAGATGGGGAGGGCTACACCTTC. It translates to CASSPDGEGYTF.